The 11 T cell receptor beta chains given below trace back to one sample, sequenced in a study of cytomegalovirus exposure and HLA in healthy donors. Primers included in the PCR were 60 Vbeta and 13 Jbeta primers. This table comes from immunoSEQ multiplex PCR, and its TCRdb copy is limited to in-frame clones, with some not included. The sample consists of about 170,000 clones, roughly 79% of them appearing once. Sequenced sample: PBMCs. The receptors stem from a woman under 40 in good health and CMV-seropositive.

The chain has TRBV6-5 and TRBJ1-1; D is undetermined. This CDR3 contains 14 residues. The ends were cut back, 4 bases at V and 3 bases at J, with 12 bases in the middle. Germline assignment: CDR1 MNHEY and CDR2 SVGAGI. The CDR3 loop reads CASSSSSRDTEAFF. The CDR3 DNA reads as TGTGCCAGCAGTTCCTCCTCACGGGACACTGAAGCTTTCTTT.

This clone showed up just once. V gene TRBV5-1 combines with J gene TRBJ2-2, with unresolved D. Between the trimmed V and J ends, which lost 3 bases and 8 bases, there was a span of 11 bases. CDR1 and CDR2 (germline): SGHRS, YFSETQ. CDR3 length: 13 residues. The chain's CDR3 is CASSSNLVGELFF. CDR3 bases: TGCGCCAGCAGCTCGAATCTAGTGGGGGAGCTGTTTTTT. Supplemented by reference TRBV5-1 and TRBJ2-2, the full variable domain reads KAGVTQTPRYLIKTRGQQVTLSCSPISGHRSVSWYQQTPGQGLQFLFEYFSETQRNKGNFPGRFSGRQFSNSRSEMNVSTLELGDSALYLCASSSNLVGELFFGEGSRLTVL.

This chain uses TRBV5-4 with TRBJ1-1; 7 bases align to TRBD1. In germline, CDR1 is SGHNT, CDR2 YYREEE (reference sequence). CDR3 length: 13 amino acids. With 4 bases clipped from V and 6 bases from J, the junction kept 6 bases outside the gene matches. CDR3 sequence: CASSNTGVAEAFF. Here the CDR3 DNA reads TGTGCCAGCAGCAACACAGGGGTGGCTGAAGCTTTCTTT.

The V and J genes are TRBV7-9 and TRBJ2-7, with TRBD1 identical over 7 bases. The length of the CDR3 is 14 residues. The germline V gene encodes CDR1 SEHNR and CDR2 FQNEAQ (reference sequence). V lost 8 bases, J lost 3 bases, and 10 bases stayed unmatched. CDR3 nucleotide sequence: TGTGCCAGCGCCCCGGGACAGACCTACTACGAGCAGTACTTC. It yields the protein CASAPGQTYYEQYF. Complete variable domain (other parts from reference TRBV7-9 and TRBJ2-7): DTGVSQNPRHKITKRGQNVTFRCDPISEHNRLYWYRQTLGQGPEFLTYFQNEAQLEKSRLLSDRFSAERPKGSFSTLEIQRTEQGDSAMYLCASAPGQTYYEQYFGPGTRLTVT.

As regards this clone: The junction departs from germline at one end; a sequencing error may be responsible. CDR3 region: CASSYSGTGAPTLLNF. The CDR3 nucleotides are TGTGCCAGCAGTTACTCAGGGACAGGCGCTCCGACTTTGCTGAATTTT. The gene calls are TRBV6-5 and TRBJ1-4; 8 nucleotides line up with TRBD1. The CDR3 sequence is 16 residues long. Germline CDR1 and CDR2: MNHEY and SVGAGI.

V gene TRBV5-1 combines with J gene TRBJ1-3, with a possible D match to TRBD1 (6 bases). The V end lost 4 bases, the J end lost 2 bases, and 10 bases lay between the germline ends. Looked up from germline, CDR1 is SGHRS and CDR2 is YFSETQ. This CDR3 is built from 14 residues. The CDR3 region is CASSRTATGNTIYF. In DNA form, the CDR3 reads TGCGCCAGCAGCCGGACAGCGACTGGAAACACCATATATTTT.

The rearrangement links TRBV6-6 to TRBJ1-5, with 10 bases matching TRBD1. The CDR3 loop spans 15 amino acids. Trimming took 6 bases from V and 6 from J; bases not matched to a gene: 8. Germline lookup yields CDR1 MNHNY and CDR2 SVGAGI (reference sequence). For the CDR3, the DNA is TGTGCCAGCAGCATTCGACAGGGGGCTATTCAGCCCCAGCATTTT. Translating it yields CASSIRQGAIQPQHF.

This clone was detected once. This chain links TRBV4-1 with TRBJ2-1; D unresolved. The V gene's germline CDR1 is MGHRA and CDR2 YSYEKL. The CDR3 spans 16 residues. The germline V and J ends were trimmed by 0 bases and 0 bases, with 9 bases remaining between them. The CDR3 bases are TGCGCCAGCAGCCAAGACCAGGCGTTCTCCTACAATGAGCAGTTCTTC. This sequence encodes CASSQDQAFSYNEQFF.

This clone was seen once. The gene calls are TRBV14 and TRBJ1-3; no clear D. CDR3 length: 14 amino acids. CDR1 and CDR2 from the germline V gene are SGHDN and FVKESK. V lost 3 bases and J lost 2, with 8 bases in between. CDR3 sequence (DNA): TGTGCCAGCAGCCAGAGGAGTCCTGGAAACACCATATATTTT. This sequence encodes CASSQRSPGNTIYF.

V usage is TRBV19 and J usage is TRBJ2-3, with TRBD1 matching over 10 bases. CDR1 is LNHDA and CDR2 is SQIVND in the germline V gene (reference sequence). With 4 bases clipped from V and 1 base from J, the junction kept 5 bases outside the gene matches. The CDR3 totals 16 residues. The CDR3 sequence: CASSTTGTGGTDTQYF. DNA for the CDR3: TGTGCCAGTAGTACTACCGGGACAGGGGGCACAGATACGCAGTATTTT. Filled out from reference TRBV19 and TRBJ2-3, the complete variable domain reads DGGITQSPKYLFRKEGQNVTLSCEQNLNHDAMYWYRQDPGQGLRLIYYSQIVNDFQKGDIAEGYSVSREKKESFPLTVTSAQKNPTAFYLCASSTTGTGGTDTQYFGPGTRLTVL.

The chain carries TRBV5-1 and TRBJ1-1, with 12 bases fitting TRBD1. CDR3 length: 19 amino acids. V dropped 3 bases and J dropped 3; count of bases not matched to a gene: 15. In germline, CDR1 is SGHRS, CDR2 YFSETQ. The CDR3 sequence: CASSSNPRDRGRWDTEAFF. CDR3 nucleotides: TGCGCCAGCAGCTCGAACCCCCGGGACAGGGGGCGTTGGGACACTGAAGCTTTCTTT.